This T cell receptor beta chain was sequenced in a study of T-cell reconstitution after alpha-beta-depleted transplantation in children. This CDR3 region has 19 residues. The sample holds many counts of this clonotype. What it binds is not known. Study observations and caveats: Most T-cell counts and diversity one year after the transplant came from T cells that were newly produced.

Unique molecular identifiers were built into the TCRbeta library. TCRdb passed the PCR reads through MiXCR, listing each CDR3 protein once. The table lists thousands of distinct CDR3 sequences, less than 6% of them singletons. V gene TRBV21-1 combines with J gene TRBJ2-3; the listed D gene, TRBD2, was not tested against the DNA. TRBV21-1 is a pseudogene locus. The TCR sequence derives from a child under two years old who had a stem cell transplant for acute myeloid leukemia, so the T cells may come from the graft donor. The sequences come from PBMCs, mostly from graft donor cells, collected 180 days after TCRalphabeta/CD19-depleted stem cell transplant. The CDR3 is CASRPTSGRDKSSTDTQYF. Written as DNA, the CDR3 is TGTGCCAGCAGACCGACTAGCGGGAGGGATAAATCTAGCACAGATACGCAGTATTTT.